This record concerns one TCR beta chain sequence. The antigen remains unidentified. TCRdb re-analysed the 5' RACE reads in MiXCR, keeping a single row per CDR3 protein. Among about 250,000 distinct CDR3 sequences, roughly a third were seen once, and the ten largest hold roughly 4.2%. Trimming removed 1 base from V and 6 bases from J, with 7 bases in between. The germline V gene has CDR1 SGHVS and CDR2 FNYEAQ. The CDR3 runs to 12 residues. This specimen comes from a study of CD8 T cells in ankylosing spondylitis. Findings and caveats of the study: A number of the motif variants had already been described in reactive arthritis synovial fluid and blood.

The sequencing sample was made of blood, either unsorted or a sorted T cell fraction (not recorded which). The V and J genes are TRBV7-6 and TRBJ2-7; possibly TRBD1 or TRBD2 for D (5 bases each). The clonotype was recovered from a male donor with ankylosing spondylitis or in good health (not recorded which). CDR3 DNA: TGTGCCAGCAGCTTAGAAGGGACCGAGCAGTACTTC. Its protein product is CASSLEGTEQYF. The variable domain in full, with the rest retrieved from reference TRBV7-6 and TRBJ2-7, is GAGVSQSPRYKVTKRGQDVALRCDPISGHVSLYWYRQALGQGPEFLTYFNYEAQQDKSGLPNDRFSAERPEGSISTLTIQRTEQRDSAMYRCASSLEGTEQYFGPGTRLTVT.